The text below deals with one T cell receptor (beta chain). The CDR3 runs 15 residues. CDR1 LNHNV and CDR2 YYDKDF come from the germline V gene (reference sequence). V lost 0 bases to trimming and J lost 2 bases, with 8 bases between them. This entry comes from a study of blood T cell repertoires in COVID-19. Study background: There were acute and convalescent COVID-19 samples, and they came from the United States, Italy and Spain. T cells, B-cell-depleted T cells, or PBMCs provided the cDNA or gDNA that served as material.

The protocol was immunoSEQ multiplex PCR, while the TCRdb copy is restricted to in-frame clones and leaves out a portion. The data contain almost 250,000 clones, roughly 86% of them singletons. Sequencing used peripheral blood. This receptor was taken from an older woman who had recovered from COVID-19. The V call is TRBV15, the J call TRBJ2-1, with D perhaps matching TRBD1 (6 bases). The CDR3 DNA follows: TGTGCCACCAGCAGAGACAGGGGCCCCTACAATGAGCAGTTCTTC. It is translated as CATSRDRGPYNEQFF.